The source of this TCR beta chain is a study of identical twins. Study-wide results and limits: Cord blood beta clonotypes that were abundant carried fewer insertions, and memory repertoires showed no such trend.

This clonotype has a handful of counts. Antigen: not known. V gave up 3 bases and J gave up 4 bases; unmatched junction bases: 5. The germline CDR1 and CDR2 sequences are SGHAT and FQDESV (reference sequence). The CDR3 runs 16 residues. One entry per CDR3 protein, called by TCRdb with MiXCR from the 5' RACE reads. The sample yields around 1.7 million distinct CDR3 sequences, 32% seen once. This chain connects TRBV11-1 to TRBJ2-2; TRBD1 matches at 10 bases. This receptor was obtained from a newborn girl in good health. Sequenced sample: cord blood. The DNA of the CDR3 is TGTGCCAGCAGCTTTGTCGGGACAGGGGCCACCGGGGAGCTGTTTTTT. This translates into CASSFVGTGATGELFF. Looking up the rest from reference TRBV11-1 and TRBJ2-2 gives the full variable domain: EAEVAQSPRYKITEKSQAVAFWCDPISGHATLYWYRQILGQGPELLVQFQDESVVDDSQLPKDRFSAERLKGVDSTLKIQPAELGDSAMYLCASSFVGTGATGELFFGEGSRLTVL.